This TCR delta chain is drawn from a study of Vδ1+ human thymocytes (dated by TCRdb to 2017 to 2018). With respect to the entire study: As a data resource, the study described the mRNA-level TRG and TRD CDR3 repertoires found in highly purified Vdelta1+ thymocytes taken from young children. The multiplex-based CDR3 amplicon strategy had previously been validated against 5'RACE-based CDR3 amplicon generation methods.

On the study overall, not on this receptor specifically: Despite high sort purity, 20% to 25% of thymic TRD sequences were Vdelta2 (and few Vdelta3), unlike peripheral blood Vdelta1+ controls. In contrast to oligoclonal peripheral blood repertoires, thymic TRG and TRD repertoires appeared to be highly polyclonal with Gaussian CDR3 length distributions. Many TRG clonotypes were shared between donors (up to roughly 6.9x10^3), whereas TRD repertoires were essentially private (max roughly 100 shared). No clustering by age or sex was observed, so analyses did not stratify donors by these variables. Because unexpected Vdelta2 sequences could lead to misinterpretation of bulk repertoire data, the authors recommended using highly purified populations and validating at the single-cell level.

Sequences TSWWSYY (CDR1) and QGS (CDR2) are obtained from the germline V gene. V loses 0 bases, J loses 0 bases, and the germline ends lie 20 bases apart. The cysteine opens and the phenylalanine closes a CDR3 of 19 amino acids. Only the CDR3 DNA is retained, 57 bases long and in frame from the first base. RNA was isolated using the RNeasy mini kit, and reverse transcription was performed with Superscript III. CDR3 amplicons were generated by multiplex PCR with pooled V-gene forward primers and a constant-region reverse primer carrying Illumina adaptor overhangs. Amplicons were gel-purified, then indexed with Nextera index primers over approximately 8 extra PCR cycles and purified with AMPure XP beads. The libraries were sequenced on an Illumina MiSeq using paired-end 250 bp reads, dual indexing and an approximately 20% PhiX spike-in. In the authors' own workflow: FastQC was used to quality check the reads, while ea-utils fastq-join merged the TRG read pairs. IMGT/HighV-QUEST was used to annotate sequences, retaining only productive sequences with an unambiguous V-gene assignment, and each clonotype was defined by an identical CDR3 sequence. VDJtools 1.1.1, tcR 2.2.3, Treemap and vegan Shannon diversity in R 3.4.4 were used for downstream analysis. With CATT, TCRdb called clones again from the public reads; duplicate DNA rows were later joined. The V and J calls were determined by TCRdb, not by the authors. A total of around 23,000 delta-chain clones appear in this sample, 7.4% of them only once. The top ten clonotypes cover roughly 0.9% of the sample.

Thymic samples were depleted of alphabeta T cells, then CD3+ TCRVdelta1+ TCRVdelta2- thymocytes were FACS-sorted. The purity of the sorted Vdelta1+ thymocytes fell between 98% and 99.6%. Thymic specimens were obtained from fewer than ten paediatric patients, aged from about 5 days to 16 months, who were undergoing corrective cardiac surgery. Thymic tissue was dispersed and mononuclear cells isolated on a Histopaque-1077 density gradient. Staining used anti-TCRVdelta1 clone TS8.2, anti-TCRVdelta2 clone B6, anti-CD3 clone HIT3a and anti-TCRalphabeta clone IP26 antibodies. This clone was seen more than once but under ten times. Its antigen target is currently unknown. No qualities accompany the bases; no much larger clone lies one base away.

The sequenced sample consisted of Vdelta1+ gamma-delta thymocytes from the thymus. In light of the paper, this sample's cell subset or site label describes: FACS-sorted CD3+ TCRalphabeta- TCRVdelta1+ TCRVdelta2- thymocytes. This receptor was taken from a girl under two years old who had congenital heart surgery. The rearrangement joined TRDV1 to TRDJ1, with no confident D gene call. The DNA is as follows: TGTGCTCTTGGGGAACTAGGAGACTTACTCCCGGACTACACCGATAAACTCATCTTT. It specifies CALGELGDLLPDYTDKLIF.